This passage covers 10 T cell receptor beta chains from one sample sequenced in a study of T cell repertoires in cytomegalovirus infection. TCRdb redid the calling of the reads with MiXCR, one entry per CDR3 protein. Of around 340,000 distinct CDR3 sequences in the sample, 25% to 35% were seen once. No antigen is known for these receptors. The specimen was cultured PBMCs, collected from culture after CMV antigen stimulation. The source is a human donor in good health (CMV status not recorded). Some clones in this sample may be carry-over from other donors' samples.

The sample holds many counts of this clonotype. V usage is TRBV28 and J usage is TRBJ1-5; D is undetermined. Looked up from germline, CDR1 is MDHEN and CDR2 is SYDVKM. Trimming shortened V by 7 bases and J by 0 bases, and 22 bases separated the two germline ends. This CDR3 comprises 18 residues. The CDR3 reads CASNAWWKASYSNQPQHF. In DNA, the CDR3 is TGTGCCAGCAACGCGTGGTGGAAAGCTTCATATAGCAATCAGCCCCAGCATTTT.

The chain employs TRBV20-1 and TRBJ1-3, with D possibly matching TRBD1 (6 bases). Germline CDR1 DFQATT, CDR2 SNEGSKA (reference sequence). The CDR3 is made up of 14 amino acids. V lost 5 bases and J 1 base, leaving 12 bases between the germline ends. The CDR3 nucleotides are TGCAGTGCTTGGCCCCAGGGGTCTGGAAACACCATATATTTT. Translation gives CSAWPQGSGNTIYF.

The CDR3 loop is CASSDQGTGELFF. CDR3 sequence (DNA): TGTGCCAGCAGTGATCAGGGGACCGGGGAGCTGTTTTTT. The rearrangement uses TRBV2 and TRBJ2-2, with a possible D match to TRBD1 (6 bases). The CDR3 is 13 residues long. The V and J ends lost 3 bases and 5 bases respectively, with 7 bases between them. Germline loops: CDR1 SNHLY, CDR2 FYNNEI.

This clonotype has just a few counts. This chain joins TRBV7-6 and TRBJ1-1; D remains ambiguous. V lost 5 bases and J 11 bases, leaving 15 bases between the germline ends. The CDR3 loop spans 12 amino acids. In germline, CDR1 is SGHVS, CDR2 FNYEAQ. CDR3 residues: CASSPDWGVAFF. CDR3 in DNA: TGTGCCAGCAGCCCTGATTGGGGTGTCGCTTTCTTT.

This clonotype occurred once. V usage is TRBV29-1 and J usage is TRBJ2-7; 8 bases align to TRBD1. The CDR3 spans 13 residues. The V segment lost 1 base and the J segment 4 bases; nucleotides outside the gene matches: 3. Germline V lookup: CDR1 SQVTM, CDR2 ANQGSEA. CDR3 sequence reads: CSVEGQGLYEQYF. The CDR3 nucleotides read TGCAGCGTTGAAGGACAGGGGCTTTACGAGCAGTACTTC.

This clonotype was detected ten times or more. V gene TRBV7-2 combines with J gene TRBJ2-3, with 9 bases fitting TRBD2. Trimming cost V 5 bases and J 4 bases; bases outside gene matches: 13. Germline V gene sequence: CDR1 SGHTA, CDR2 FQGNSA. The CDR3 contains 17 residues. CDR3 region: CASSPGGTSLIPDTQYF. The DNA of the CDR3 is TGTGCCAGCAGCCCGGGAGGGACTAGCCTTATCCCAGATACGCAGTATTTT.

The sample holds many counts of this clonotype. The chain joins TRBV6-5 to TRBJ1-1, with a tentative D call TRBD1 (5 bases). Germline V lookup: CDR1 MNHEY, CDR2 SVGAGI. V lost 4 bases to trimming and J lost 6 bases, with 18 bases between them. There are 15 residues in the CDR3. CDR3 nucleotides: TGTGCCAGCAGTTTCCTCGGGGGTGGCGTATCTGAAGCTTTCTTT. Its protein product is CASSFLGGGVSEAFF.

This clonotype was seen at least ten times. The chain carries TRBV11-2 and TRBJ2-1; D ambiguous. V lost 1 base and J 3 bases, leaving 13 bases between the germline ends. The CDR3 runs 16 residues. CDR1 is SGHAT and CDR2 is FQNNGV in the germline V gene. DNA of the CDR3: TGTGCCAGCAGCTTAGGAGCTGGGGTTTTCTACAATGAGCAGTTCTTC. It specifies CASSLGAGVFYNEQFF. Using reference TRBV11-2 and TRBJ2-1 for the parts outside the CDR3, the full variable domain is EAGVAQSPRYKIIEKRQSVAFWCNPISGHATLYWYQQILGQGPKLLIQFQNNGVVDDSQLPKDRFSAERLKGVDSTLKIQPAKLEDSAVYLCASSLGAGVFYNEQFFGPGTRLTVL.

This clonotype was detected a few times. This chain connects TRBV7-3 to TRBJ1-1; D uncertain. The germline V gene encodes CDR1 SGHTA and CDR2 FQGTGA. This CDR3 region has 15 residues. V lost 1 base to trimming and J lost 1 base, with 10 bases between them. The CDR3 nucleotides read TGTGCCAGCAGCTTAAGTCTCGGTACGAACACTGAAGCTTTCTTT. Its translation is CASSLSLGTNTEAFF.

This clonotype occurred a few times. The rearrangement joins TRBV25-1 to TRBJ2-5; 8 bases map to TRBD1. CDR1 MGHDK and CDR2 SYGVNS come from the germline V gene. The CDR3 is 14 amino acids. V was pared by 2 bases and J by 5 bases, with 4 bases of the junction left unmatched. In DNA form, the CDR3 reads TGTGCCAGCAGTGAAGAAGGACAGGGTGAGACCCAGTACTTC. Protein sequence: CASSEEGQGETQYF.